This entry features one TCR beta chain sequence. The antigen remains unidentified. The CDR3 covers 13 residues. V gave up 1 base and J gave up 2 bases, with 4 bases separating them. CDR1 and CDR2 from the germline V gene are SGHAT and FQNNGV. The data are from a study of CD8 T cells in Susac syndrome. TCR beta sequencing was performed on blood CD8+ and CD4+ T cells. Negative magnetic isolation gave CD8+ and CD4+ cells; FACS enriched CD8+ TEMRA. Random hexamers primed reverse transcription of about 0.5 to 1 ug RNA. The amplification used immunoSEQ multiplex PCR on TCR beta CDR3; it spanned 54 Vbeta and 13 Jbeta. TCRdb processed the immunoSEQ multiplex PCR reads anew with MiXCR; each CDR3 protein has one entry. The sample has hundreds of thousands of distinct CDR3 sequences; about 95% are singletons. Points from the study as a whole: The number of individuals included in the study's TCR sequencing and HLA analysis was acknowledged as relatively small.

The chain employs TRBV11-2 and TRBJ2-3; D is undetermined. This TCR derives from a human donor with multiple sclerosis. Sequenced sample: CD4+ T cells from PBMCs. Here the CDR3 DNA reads TGTGCCAGCAGCTTAGGGTTCACAGATACGCAGTATTTT. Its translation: CASSLGFTDTQYF.